This note documents a single T cell receptor beta chain sequence. Its antigen is undetermined. J was trimmed by 7 bases and V by 4 bases; bases with no gene match: 3. Germline assignment: CDR1 SGDLS and CDR2 YYNGEE. The CDR3 is 14 residues long. Primers for the PCR totalled 60 Vbeta and 13 Jbeta. Using immunoSEQ multiplex PCR, the repertoire was profiled, and TCRdb retains in-frame clones only, with some absent. The data contain more than 100,000 clones, just over 15% of them seen just once; the ten biggest clones take up 1.9%. This sample is drawn from a study of cytomegalovirus exposure and HLA in healthy donors. Findings and caveats of the study: As was reported, the HLA-A and HLA-B alleles of most subjects were accurately predicted from TCR beta sequences. More clonal expansion characterized HLA-associated TCR beta chains than equally common others in a later analysis. At a 0.05 false discovery rate, a later analysis found 15,000 to 20,000 TCR beta sequences to be associated with HLA alleles.

The source material was PBMCs. This receptor was taken from a woman between 18 and 29 years old in good health and CMV-seronegative. The chain couples TRBV9 to TRBJ2-1; 12 nucleotides align to TRBD2. The CDR3 region is CASSLGLAGNEQFF. The DNA for the CDR3 is TGTGCCAGCAGCCTCGGACTAGCGGGGAATGAGCAGTTCTTC.